These 21 T cell receptor beta chains were all obtained from the same sample, sequenced in a study of shared clonotypes between healthy human individuals. Assay: immunoSEQ multiplex PCR; the TCRdb copy retains only in-frame clones and omits some. Of roughly 2 million clones in the sample, 95% were seen once. Input material: naive CD4+ T cells sorted from blood. The subset is: CD45RA+ positively selected. The receptors come from a man aged 18-30 years in good health.

This chain uses TRBV18 with TRBJ1-5; perhaps TRBD1 as D (5 bases). Trimming took 5 bases from V and 4 from J, leaving 12 bases between them. The CDR3 is made up of 14 amino acids. The germline gives CDR1 KGHSH, CDR2 LQKENI. The CDR3 region is CASSSDGGNQPQHF. The DNA for the CDR3 is TGTGCCAGCTCATCCGACGGGGGGAATCAGCCCCAGCATTTT. Complete variable domain (other parts from reference TRBV18 and TRBJ1-5): NAGVMQNPRHLVRRRGQEARLRCSPMKGHSHVYWYRQLPEEGLKFMVYLQKENIIDESGMPKERFSAEFPKEGPSILRIQQVVRGDSAAYFCASSSDGGNQPQHFGDGTRLSIL.

The chain links TRBV7-8 to TRBJ2-7; perhaps D is TRBD1 or TRBD2 (6 bases each). V was clipped by 8 bases and J by 0 bases, with 17 bases between them. CDR3 size: 15 residues. From germline, CDR1 is SGHVS and CDR2 FQNEAQ. CDR3 amino acids: CASLTRRDISYEQYF. CDR3 DNA: TGTGCCAGCTTGACAAGGCGGGACATCTCCTACGAGCAGTACTTC.

The chain's CDR3 is CASSQGDRFATYEQYF. The DNA for the CDR3 is TGCGCCAGCAGCCAGGGTGACAGGTTCGCTACCTACGAGCAGTACTTC. The V gene is TRBV4-1, the J gene TRBJ2-7; possible D gene TRBD1, 6 bases. Deletions cut 3 bases from V and 2 bases from J, with 17 bases between. This CDR3 comprises 16 residues. CDR1 and CDR2 (germline): MGHRA, YSYEKL.

The chain is built from TRBV6-4 and TRBJ2-1; 10 bases line up with TRBD2. The CDR3 spans 16 residues. From germline, CDR1 is MRHNA and CDR2 SNTAGT. V trimming: 0 bases; J trimming: 5 bases; junction bases outside the gene matches: 4. The CDR3 bases are TGTGCCAGCAGTGACTCAGTACTAGCGGGAAACAATGAGCAGTTCTTC. It specifies CASSDSVLAGNNEQFF.

In DNA form, the CDR3 reads TGTGCCAGTATTGGAATGAAGAACACTGAAGCTTTCTTT. Amino acid sequence: CASIGMKNTEAFF. V and J are TRBV25-1 and TRBJ1-1; D is ambiguous. The CDR3 is 13 amino acids. In germline, CDR1 is MGHDK, CDR2 SYGVNS. Trimming cost V 9 bases and J 1 base, with 12 bases left between them.

V usage is TRBV11-2 and J usage is TRBJ2-7; D is ambiguous. CDR3 size: 14 residues. V lost 1 base to trimming and J lost 4 bases, with 11 bases between them. Germline CDR1 SGHAT, CDR2 FQNNGV. In DNA form, the CDR3 reads TGTGCCAGCAGCTTAGGTGGCCCACGATACGAGCAGTACTTC. It is translated as CASSLGGPRYEQYF.

V is TRBV15 and J is TRBJ1-3, with D possibly TRBD1 on 5 matching bases. Trimming shortened V by 3 bases and J by 0 bases, and 21 bases separated the two germline ends. Germline assignment: CDR1 LNHNV and CDR2 YYDKDF (reference sequence). This CDR3 comprises 19 residues. CDR3 amino acids: CATSRGGAAPLSSGNTIYF. CDR3 DNA: TGTGCCACCAGCAGGGGAGGGGCAGCCCCACTCTCCTCTGGAAACACCATATATTTT.

As regards this clone: Other DNA variants within this sample encode the same CDR3. The CDR3 region is CASSLSSGANTGELFF. Written as DNA, the CDR3 is TGTGCCAGCAGCTTGTCTAGCGGGGCAAACACCGGGGAGCTGTTTTTT. V usage is TRBV5-4 and J usage is TRBJ2-2; 9 bases fit TRBD2. The CDR3 contains 16 residues. Germline CDR1 reads SGHNT; CDR2 reads YYREEE (reference sequence). V lost 1 base and J lost 2; bases outside the gene matches: 3.

Concerning this clone itself: A read error may produce the germline difference seen at one junction end. The chain uses TRBV7-7 and TRBJ2-2; 9 bases match TRBD2. Per the germline V gene, CDR1 is SSHAT and CDR2 is FNYEAQ (reference sequence). This CDR3 is 17 amino acids long. The CDR3 bases are TGTGCTAGCAGCTTAGCGCCTAGCGGGGCGGGAACCGGGGAGCTGTTTTTT. It encodes CASSLAPSGAGTGELFF. Using reference TRBV7-7 and TRBJ2-2 for the parts outside the CDR3, the full variable domain is GAGVSQSPRYKVTKRGQDVTLRCDPISSHATLYWYQQALGQGPEFLTYFNYEAQPDKSGLPSDRFSAERPEGSISTLTIQRTEQRDSAMYRCASSLAPSGAGTGELFFGEGSRLTVL.

V usage is TRBV18 and J usage is TRBJ2-5; TRBD1 is a possible D gene (6 bases). Germline loops: CDR1 KGHSH, CDR2 LQKENI. Trimming stripped 3 bases from V and 2 bases from J, with 13 bases between. The CDR3 has 15 amino acids. Here the CDR3 reads CASSPIRTDQETQYF. The CDR3 DNA reads as TGTGCCAGCTCACCTATAAGGACAGATCAAGAGACCCAGTACTTC.

The chain joins TRBV6-1 to TRBJ1-2, with D perhaps TRBD1 (6 bases). V was shortened by 6 bases and J by 5 bases, with 13 bases between the two germline ends. The V gene's germline CDR1 is MNHNS and CDR2 SASEGT. The CDR3 sequence is 13 residues long. CDR3 in amino acids: CASRLDSPYGYTF. The CDR3 DNA reads as TGTGCCAGCAGGCTGGACAGCCCTTATGGCTACACCTTC.

The genes are TRBV27 and TRBJ2-7; 7 positions match TRBD2. V shed 3 bases, J shed 10 bases, and the junction held 9 bases outside the gene matches. Germline lookup yields CDR1 MNHEY and CDR2 SMNVEV (reference sequence). The CDR3 consists of 13 residues. The CDR3 nucleotides read TGTGCCAGCAGTTTTGATGCTTCGGGAGGCCAGTACTTC. This sequence encodes CASSFDASGGQYF.

V is TRBV27 and J is TRBJ2-1, with a tentative D call TRBD1 (7 bases). Germline CDR1 reads MNHEY; CDR2 reads SMNVEV (reference sequence). Between the trimmed V and J ends, which lost 4 bases and 1 base, there was a span of 17 bases. This CDR3 comprises 17 residues. Here the CDR3 DNA reads TGTGCCAGCAGTTCAGGGGGGCGAGCACGATCCTACAATGAGCAGTTCTTC. Protein: CASSSGGRARSYNEQFF.

CDR3 in amino acids: CSARSRETQYF. The DNA of the CDR3 is TGCAGTGCTCGAAGCCGCGAGACCCAGTACTTC. The chain employs TRBV20-1 and TRBJ2-5; D uncertain. Germline CDR1 reads DFQATT; CDR2 reads SNEGSKA (reference sequence). The CDR3 runs to 11 residues. V gave up 5 bases and J gave up 5 bases, with 9 bases separating them.

This clone was detected once. The rearrangement links TRBV19 to TRBJ1-1, with D perhaps matching TRBD1 (6 bases). The V end was cut by 2 bases, the J end by 5 bases, with 15 bases between. The CDR3 runs to 15 residues. CDR1 is LNHDA and CDR2 is SQIVND in the germline V gene (reference sequence). CDR3 DNA sequence: TGTGCCAGTAGTATAAAGGCGGGGGCGAGAACTGAAGCTTTCTTT. Its protein is CASSIKAGARTEAFF.

The chain combines TRBV5-1 with TRBJ1-6, with D unresolved. V gave up 3 bases and J gave up 7 bases, with 11 bases separating them. Looked up from germline, CDR1 is SGHRS and CDR2 is YFSETQ. This CDR3 is built from 14 residues. CDR3 DNA: TGCGCCAGCAGCTCAGGAGATGTAAATTCACCCCTCCACTTT. Protein product: CASSSGDVNSPLHF.

In this sample, this clone turned up once. The same CDR3 arises from other DNA sequences in this sample as well. The chain employs TRBV30 and TRBJ2-7; D is undetermined. The V gene lost 3 bases and the J gene lost 5 bases, with 11 bases spanning the gap. Germline CDR1 is GTSNPN and CDR2 is SVGIG (reference sequence). This CDR3 has 12 residues. CDR3: CAWSRQGNEQYF. The CDR3 nucleotides read TGTGCCTGGAGCAGACAAGGGAACGAGCAGTACTTC.

The rearrangement uses TRBV28 and TRBJ2-1; 10 nucleotides agree with TRBD2. V shed 2 bases, J shed 7 bases, and the junction held 5 bases outside the gene matches. Germline CDR1 MDHEN, CDR2 SYDVKM. This CDR3 spans 15 amino acids. For the CDR3, the DNA is TGTGCCAGCAGTTTAGGAGCGGGAGGGACGAATGAGCAGTTCTTC. Protein sequence: CASSLGAGGTNEQFF. Complete variable domain (other parts from reference TRBV28 and TRBJ2-1): DVKVTQSSRYLVKRTGEKVFLECVQDMDHENMFWYRQDPGLGLRLIYFSYDVKMKEKGDIPEGYSVSREKKERFSLILESASTNQTSMYLCASSLGAGGTNEQFFGPGTRLTVL.

V gene TRBV7-2 combines with J gene TRBJ2-7; 11 bases line up with TRBD2. The CDR3 runs to 16 residues. V was pared by 1 base and J by 4 bases, with 6 bases of the junction left unmatched. Germline CDR1 is SGHTA and CDR2 is FQGNSA. The CDR3 sequence: CASSLEGTSGRYEQYF. The DNA of the CDR3 is TGTGCCAGCAGCTTAGAAGGCACTAGCGGGAGATACGAGCAGTACTTC.

Here the CDR3 reads CASTLLNERGQPQHF. As DNA, the CDR3 is TGTGCCAGCACCCTACTAAACGAGCGGGGACAGCCCCAGCATTTT. This chain joins TRBV6-6 and TRBJ1-5, with unresolved D. This CDR3 spans 15 amino acids. Germline V CDR1 and CDR2: MNHNY, SVGAGI (reference sequence). With 7 bases removed from V and 7 bases from J, the gap between germline ends came to 20 bases.

The gene calls are TRBV2 and TRBJ1-6; tentatively, D is TRBD1 (5 bases). Germline-derived CDR1 and CDR2 are SNHLY and FYNNEI. The germline V and J ends were trimmed by 8 bases and 9 bases, with 14 bases remaining between them. This CDR3 has 13 residues. CDR3 bases: TGTGCCAGCCTGTTTATTGGGACTTCACCCCTCCACTTT. This translates into CASLFIGTSPLHF.